What follows describes a single T cell receptor beta chain. This sample stems from a study of blood T cell repertoires in COVID-19. Using immunoSEQ multiplex PCR, the repertoire was profiled, and TCRdb retains in-frame clones only, with some absent. The table includes almost 95,000 clones, around three quarters detected once. This CDR3 spans 15 amino acids. V was shortened by 1 base and J by 7 bases, with 14 bases between the two germline ends. Germline V gene lookup returns CDR1 MNHEY and CDR2 SVGAGI. The gene calls are TRBV6-5 and TRBJ2-1; D not resolved. The sequence was obtained from a woman aged 60-70 years in a cohort sampled during active or convalescent COVID-19. Sequencing input: peripheral blood. The CDR3 here is CASSYWSNQVNEQFF. DNA for the CDR3: TGTGCCAGCAGTTACTGGTCAAACCAGGTGAATGAGCAGTTCTTC.